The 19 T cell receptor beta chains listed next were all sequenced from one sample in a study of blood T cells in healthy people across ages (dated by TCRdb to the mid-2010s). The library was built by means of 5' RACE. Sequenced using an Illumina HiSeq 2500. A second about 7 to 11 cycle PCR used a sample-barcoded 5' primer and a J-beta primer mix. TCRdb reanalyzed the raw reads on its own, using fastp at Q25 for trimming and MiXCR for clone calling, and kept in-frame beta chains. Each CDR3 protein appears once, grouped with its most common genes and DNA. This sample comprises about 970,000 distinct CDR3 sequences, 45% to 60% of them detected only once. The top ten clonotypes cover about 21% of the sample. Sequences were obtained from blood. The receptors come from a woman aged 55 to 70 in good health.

The CDR3 bases are TGCAGTGCTAGAGCCGGACTTGAGCGCAATGAGCAGTACTTC. Its translation: CSARAGLERNEQYF. The chain uses TRBV20-1 and TRBJ2-1, with D possibly TRBD2 on 5 matching bases. The J call may be faulty, since TRBJ2-7 better matches the DNA end. The CDR3 totals 14 residues. Germline-derived CDR1 and CDR2 are DFQATT and SNEGSKA (reference sequence).

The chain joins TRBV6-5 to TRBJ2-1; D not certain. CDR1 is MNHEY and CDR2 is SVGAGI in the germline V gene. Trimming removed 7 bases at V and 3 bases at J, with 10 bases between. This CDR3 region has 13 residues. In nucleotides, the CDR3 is TGTGCCAGCACTAAAGACGGCTACAATGAGCAGTTCTTC. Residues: CASTKDGYNEQFF.

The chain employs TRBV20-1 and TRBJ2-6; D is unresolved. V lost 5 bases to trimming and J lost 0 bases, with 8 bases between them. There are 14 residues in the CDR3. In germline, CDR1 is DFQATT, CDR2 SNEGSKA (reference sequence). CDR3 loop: CSAPENSGANVLTF. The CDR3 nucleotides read TGCAGTGCTCCAGAGAACTCTGGGGCCAACGTCCTGACTTTC.

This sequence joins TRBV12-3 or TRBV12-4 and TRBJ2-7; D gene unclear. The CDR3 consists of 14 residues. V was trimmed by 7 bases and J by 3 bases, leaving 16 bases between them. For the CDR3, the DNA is TGTGCCAGCAAAAAAGGATCGCCCTACTACGAGCAGTACTTC. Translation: CASKKGSPYYEQYF.

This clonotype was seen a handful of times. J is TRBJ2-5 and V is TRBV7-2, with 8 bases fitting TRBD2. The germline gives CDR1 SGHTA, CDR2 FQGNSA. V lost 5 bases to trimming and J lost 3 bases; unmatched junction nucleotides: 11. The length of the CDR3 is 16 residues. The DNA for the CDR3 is TGTGCCAGCAGCCCCTTGGGAGCGGGAGTCAAAGAGACCCAGTACTTC. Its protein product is CASSPLGAGVKETQYF.

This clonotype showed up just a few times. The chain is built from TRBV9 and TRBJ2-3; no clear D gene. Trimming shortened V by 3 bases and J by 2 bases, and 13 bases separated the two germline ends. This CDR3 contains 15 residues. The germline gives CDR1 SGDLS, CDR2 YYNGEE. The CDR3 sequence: CASSGRAPFTDTQYF. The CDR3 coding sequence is TGTGCCAGCAGCGGCCGGGCTCCATTCACAGATACGCAGTATTTT.

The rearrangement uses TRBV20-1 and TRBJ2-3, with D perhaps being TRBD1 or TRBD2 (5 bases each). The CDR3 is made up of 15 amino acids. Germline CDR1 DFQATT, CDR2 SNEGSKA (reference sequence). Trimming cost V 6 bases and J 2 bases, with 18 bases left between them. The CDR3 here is CSAIPGRSITDTQYF. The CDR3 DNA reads TGCAGTGCCATTCCGGGACGGTCGATCACAGATACGCAGTATTTT.

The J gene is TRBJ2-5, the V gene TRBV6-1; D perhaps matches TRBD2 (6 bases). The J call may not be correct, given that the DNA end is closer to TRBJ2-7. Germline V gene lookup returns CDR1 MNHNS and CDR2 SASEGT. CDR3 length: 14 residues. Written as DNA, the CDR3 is TGTGCCAGCCGGGAGCGGATAGGCCAAGACGAGCAGTACTTC. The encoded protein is CASRERIGQDEQYF.

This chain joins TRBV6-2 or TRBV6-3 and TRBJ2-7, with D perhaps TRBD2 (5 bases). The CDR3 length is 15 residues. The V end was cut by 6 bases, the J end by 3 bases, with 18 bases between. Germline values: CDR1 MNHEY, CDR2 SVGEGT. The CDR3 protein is CASSKLVPGSYEQYF. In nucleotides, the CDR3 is TGTGCCAGCAGCAAATTGGTTCCTGGGAGCTACGAGCAGTACTTC.

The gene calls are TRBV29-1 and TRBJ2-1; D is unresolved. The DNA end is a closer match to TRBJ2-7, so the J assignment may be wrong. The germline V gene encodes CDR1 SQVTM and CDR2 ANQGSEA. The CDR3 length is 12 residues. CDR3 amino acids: CSVGSLLDEQYF. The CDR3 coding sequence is TGCAGCGTTGGGTCCCTCCTCGATGAGCAGTACTTC.

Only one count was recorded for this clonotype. The CDR3 region has the DNA TGCAGTGCTGCAAAGACTAGCATCGATGAGCAGTACTTC. Translated, it gives CSAAKTSIDEQYF. The chain employs TRBV20-1 and TRBJ2-5; 7 nucleotides align to TRBD2. Germline trimming cut 5 bases from V and 11 bases from J; bases unmatched to any gene: 14. The CDR3 totals 13 residues. The germline CDR1 and CDR2 sequences are DFQATT and SNEGSKA (reference sequence).

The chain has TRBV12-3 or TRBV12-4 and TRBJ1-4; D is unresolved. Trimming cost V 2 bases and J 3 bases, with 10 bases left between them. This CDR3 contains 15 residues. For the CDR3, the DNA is TGTGCCAGCAGTTTAAATGGACTCCCTAATGAAAAACTGTTTTTT. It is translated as CASSLNGLPNEKLFF.

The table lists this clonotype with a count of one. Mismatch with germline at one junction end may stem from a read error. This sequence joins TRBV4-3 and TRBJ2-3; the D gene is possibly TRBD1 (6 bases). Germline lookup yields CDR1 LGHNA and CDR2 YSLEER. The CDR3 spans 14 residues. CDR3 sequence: CASSQQGITDTQFF. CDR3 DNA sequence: TGCGCCAGCAGCCAGCAGGGGATCACAGATACGCAGTTTTTT.

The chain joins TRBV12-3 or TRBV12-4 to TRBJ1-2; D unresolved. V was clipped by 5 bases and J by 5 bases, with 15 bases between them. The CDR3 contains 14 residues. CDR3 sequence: CASSPLWGSYGYTF. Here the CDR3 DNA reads TGTGCCAGCAGTCCGCTATGGGGATCGTATGGCTACACCTTC.

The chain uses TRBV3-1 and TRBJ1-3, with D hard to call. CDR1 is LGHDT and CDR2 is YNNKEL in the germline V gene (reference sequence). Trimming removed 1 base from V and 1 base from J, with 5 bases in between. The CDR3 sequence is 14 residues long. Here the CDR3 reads CASSQAGSGNTIYF. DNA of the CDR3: TGTGCCAGCAGCCAAGCGGGATCTGGAAACACCATATATTTT.

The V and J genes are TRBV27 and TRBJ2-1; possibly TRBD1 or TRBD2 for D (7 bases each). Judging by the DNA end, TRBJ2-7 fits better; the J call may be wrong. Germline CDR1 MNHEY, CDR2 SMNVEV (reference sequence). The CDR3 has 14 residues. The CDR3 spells CASSSGGGVAEQYF. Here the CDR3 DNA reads TGTGCCAGCAGTTCAGGGGGGGGGGTTGCCGAGCAGTACTTC.

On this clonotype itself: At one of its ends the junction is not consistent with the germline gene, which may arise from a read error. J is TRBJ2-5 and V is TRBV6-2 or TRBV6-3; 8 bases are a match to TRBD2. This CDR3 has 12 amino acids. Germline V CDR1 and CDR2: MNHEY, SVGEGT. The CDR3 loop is CATTGGRVEQYF. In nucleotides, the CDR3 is TGTGCAACCACGGGAGGGCGAGTCGAGCAGTACTTT.

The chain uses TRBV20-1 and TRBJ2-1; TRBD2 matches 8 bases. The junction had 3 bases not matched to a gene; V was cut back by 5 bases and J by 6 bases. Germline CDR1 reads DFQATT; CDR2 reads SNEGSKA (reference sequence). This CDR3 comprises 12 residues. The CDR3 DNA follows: TGCAGTGCTTATGGGACTAGCAATGAGCAGTTCTTC. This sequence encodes CSAYGTSNEQFF.

This chain's CDR3 is CASSPPRLAADTQYF. The CDR3 coding sequence is TGTGCCAGCAGCCCCCCGCGGCTAGCAGCAGATACGCAGTATTTT. The gene calls are TRBV11-2 and TRBJ2-3; perhaps TRBD2 as D (5 bases). Germline CDR1 is SGHAT and CDR2 is FQNNGV. The V and J ends lost 5 bases and 4 bases respectively, with 16 bases between them. The CDR3 sequence is 15 residues long.